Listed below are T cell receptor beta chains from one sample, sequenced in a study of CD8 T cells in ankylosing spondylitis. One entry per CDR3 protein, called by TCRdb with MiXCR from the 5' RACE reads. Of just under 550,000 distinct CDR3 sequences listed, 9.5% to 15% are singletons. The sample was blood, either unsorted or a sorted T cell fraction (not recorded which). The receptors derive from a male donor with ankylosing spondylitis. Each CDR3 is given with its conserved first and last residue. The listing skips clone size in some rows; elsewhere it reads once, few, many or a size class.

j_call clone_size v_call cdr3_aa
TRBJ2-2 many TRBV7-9 CASSSSGSRSGELFF
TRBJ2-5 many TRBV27 CASSSFPVRQPRRETQYF
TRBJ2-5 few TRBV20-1 CSARENWGAGEAQYF
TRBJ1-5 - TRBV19 CASKGGVERTHQPQHF
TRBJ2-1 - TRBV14 CASSQDIPPGLAGVTGVNEQFF
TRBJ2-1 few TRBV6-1 CASTIGGTSGNEQFF
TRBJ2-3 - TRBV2 CASSEWGRSTDTQYF
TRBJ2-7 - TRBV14 CASSQDTGLSYEQYF
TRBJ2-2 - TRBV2 CASSALPGQGNTGELFF
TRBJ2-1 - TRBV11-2 CASSLGTRNNEQFF
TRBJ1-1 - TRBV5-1 CASSTGQVPPQGTEAFF
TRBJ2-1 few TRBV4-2 CASSQEGVGASNEQFF
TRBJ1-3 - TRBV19 CASRQPSGNTIYF
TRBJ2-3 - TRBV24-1 CATRAIASTDTQYF
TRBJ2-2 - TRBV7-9 CASSLNLNTGELFF
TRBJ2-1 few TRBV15 CATSRQGRSVNEQFF
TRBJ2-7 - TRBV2 CASGGGYTNYEQYF
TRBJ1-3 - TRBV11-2 CASSFNEGAGNTIYF
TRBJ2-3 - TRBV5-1 CASSLGYSTGVKGDTQYF
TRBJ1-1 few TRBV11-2 CASSLSGENTEAFF
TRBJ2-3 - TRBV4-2 CASSPARGDSSGTDTQYF
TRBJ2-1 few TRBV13 CASSLVTKVGEQFF
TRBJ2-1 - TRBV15 CATSRPGLALYNEQFF
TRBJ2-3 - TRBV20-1 CSAASVGTDTQYF
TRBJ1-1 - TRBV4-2 CASSQDMGRPPNTEAFF
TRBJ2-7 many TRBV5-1 CASSNSYEQYF
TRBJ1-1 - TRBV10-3 CAISDFQRVNTEAFF